The next 26 T cell receptor beta chains were all read from a single sample in a study of T cells in women clearing cervical HPV infection. TCRdb's copy holds only in-frame clones and misses some; the assay was immunoSEQ multiplex PCR. The sample shows roughly 37,000 clones, and less than 8% sits with its ten largest clones. Sequencing input: blood buffy coat. These receptors were obtained from a woman aged 18 to 75 with a cervical HPV16 infection that either progressed to CIN3+ or cleared (not recorded which).

With regard to this clone: The sequence runs out 3 residues before the end of the CDR3; the remainder is reconstructed from the germline J gene. The chain links TRBV7-9 to TRBJ1-2, with a tentative D call TRBD1 (5 bases). The V end lost 4 bases, the J end lost 5 bases, and 11 bases lay between the germline ends. The CDR3 totals 13 residues. CDR1 SEHNR and CDR2 FQNEAQ come from the germline V gene (reference sequence). The sequenced CDR3 bases are TGTGCCAGCAGCTCGGGGACTGCATATGGC. The encoded protein is CASSSGTAYG. In full, the CDR3 is CASSSGTAYGYTF.

Concerning this clone itself: The CDR3 extends 3 residues past the end of the read, so its final part is completed from the germline J gene. This chain joins TRBV5-1 and TRBJ2-3; 7 nucleotides line up with TRBD2. The CDR3 spans 14 residues. The V gene's germline CDR1 is SGHRS and CDR2 YFSETQ. Trimming at V came to 5 bases and at J to 4 bases, leaving 7 bases not matched to a gene. The CDR3 is CASRLSGIADTQYF. The DNA read from the CDR3 is TGCGCCAGCAGATTAAGCGGGATCGCAGATACG.

For this clone: With the read ending 3 residues before the CDR3 end, the germline J gene is used to fill in that end. This chain joins TRBV6-1 and TRBJ2-3; 7 nucleotides agree with TRBD1. This CDR3 is built from 14 residues. Germline V CDR1 and CDR2: MNHNS, SASEGT. Partial CDR3 DNA: TGTGCCAGCAGTGGAGGGGGACAGCAAGAGACG. Protein product: CASSGGGQQET. The complete CDR3 sequence is CASSGGGQQETQYF.

Details on this clone: The read ends 3 residues early relative to the CDR3; the germline J gene fills the gap. This chain joins TRBV18 and TRBJ2-5, with 7 positions matching TRBD1. The junction had 1 base not matched to a gene; V was cut back by 2 bases and J by 1 base. The CDR3 spans 14 residues. The germline V gene encodes CDR1 KGHSH and CDR2 LQKENI. CDR3 protein: CASSPRTGQETQYF. Incomplete CDR3 DNA: TGTGCCAGCTCACCAAGGACAGGCCAAGAGACC.

Concerning this clone: The read falls 3 residues short of the CDR3 end, and the missing part is taken from the germline J gene. V is TRBV5-1 and J is TRBJ2-5, with 8 bases matching TRBD1. Trimming at V came to 0 bases and at J to 7 bases, leaving 8 bases not matched to a gene. Germline-derived CDR1 and CDR2 are SGHRS and YFSETQ. The CDR3 is 15 residues long. The CDR3 DNA, read in part, is TGCGCCAGCAGCTTGGGGCCTGACAGGGGTGGGACC. Its protein is CASSLGPDRGGT. The whole CDR3 sequence reads CASSLGPDRGGTQYF. The variable domain in full, with the rest retrieved from reference TRBV5-1 and TRBJ2-5, is KAGVTQTPRYLIKTRGQQVTLSCSPISGHRSVSWYQQTPGQGLQFLFEYFSETQRNKGNFPGRFSGRQFSNSRSEMNVSTLELGDSALYLCASSLGPDRGGTQYFGPGTRLLVL.

The CDR3 sequence: CASSLDSDYGYTF. The CDR3 DNA, read in part, is TGTGCCAGCTCACTAGACAGTGACTATGGC. This chain links TRBV18 with TRBJ1-2; D may be TRBD1 (5 bases). The missing CDR3 end, 3 residues past where the read stops, is filled in from the germline J gene. The CDR3 covers 13 residues. Germline CDR1 KGHSH, CDR2 LQKENI. Deletions cut 4 bases from V and 3 bases from J, with 9 bases between.

This chain's CDR3 is CASSGLAGHTGELFF. Incomplete CDR3 DNA: TGTGCCAGCAGCGGACTAGCGGGACACACCGGGGAG. The chain employs TRBV6-2 or TRBV6-3 and TRBJ2-2; TRBD2 agrees at 12 bases. The DNA ends 3 residues before the CDR3 does, and the rest of the CDR3 is filled in from the germline J gene. Germline V CDR1 and CDR2: MNHEY, SVGEGT. The CDR3 is 15 residues long. Losses at the gene ends were 6 bases for V and 3 bases for J; bases not matched to a gene: 2.

Details on this clone: Read sequence stops 3 residues before the CDR3 end, and the germline J gene provides the missing end. V and J are TRBV19 and TRBJ2-2; D is perhaps TRBD1 (5 bases). This CDR3 contains 15 residues. The germline CDR1 and CDR2 sequences are LNHDA and SQIVND (reference sequence). The CDR3 spells CASSKSTSGANVLFF. CDR3 DNA (partial): TGTGCCAGTAGTAAAAGCACATCTGGGGCCAACGTG.

Comment on this clone: The read terminates 3 residues ahead of where the CDR3 ends, so the germline J gene completes it. The rearrangement joins TRBV6-4 to TRBJ2-2; a weak D match, TRBD1 (5 bases). The CDR3 length is 13 residues. The germline V gene has CDR1 MRHNA and CDR2 SNTAGT. The CDR3 sequence is CASSVEQGEKLFF. The part of the CDR3 DNA that was read is TGTGCCAGCAGTGTCGAGCAGGGCGAAAAG.

As regards this clone: The read terminates 3 residues before the CDR3 end, so the remaining end is supplied by the germline J gene. The J gene is TRBJ1-1, the V gene TRBV18, with 12 bases that match TRBD1. Germline V gene sequence: CDR1 KGHSH, CDR2 LQKENI. This CDR3 spans 16 amino acids. CDR3 DNA (partial): TGTGCCAGCTCACCACCCGGGACAGGGGGCTCGAACATT. This codes for CASSPPGTGGSNI. Given in full, the CDR3 is CASSPPGTGGSNIAFF.

Turning to this clone: The missing CDR3 end, 3 residues past where the read stops, is filled in from the germline J gene. The V and J genes are TRBV18 and TRBJ2-3; D is undetermined. This CDR3 spans 14 amino acids. In germline, CDR1 is KGHSH, CDR2 LQKENI. CDR3 DNA, as far as it was read: TGTGCCAGCTCACCGTCGGGTGAGGTGGAGACG. It translates to CASSPSGEVET. The CDR3 in full is CASSPSGEVETQYF.

Turning to this clone: The read terminates 3 residues before the CDR3 end, so the remaining end is supplied by the germline J gene. The chain joins TRBV18 to TRBJ1-1; maybe TRBD1 (6 bases). Germline CDR1 reads KGHSH; CDR2 reads LQKENI. V was shortened by 2 bases and J by 5 bases, with 9 bases between the two germline ends. The CDR3 has 13 residues. The CDR3 bases that were read are TGTGCCAGCTCACCAAGGGGGGGTACTGAA. Translation: CASSPRGGTE. The CDR3, in full, reads CASSPRGGTEAFF. The full variable domain, rest sourced from reference TRBV18 and TRBJ1-1, is NAGVMQNPRHLVRRRGQEARLRCSPMKGHSHVYWYRQLPEEGLKFMVYLQKENIIDESGMPKERFSAEFPKEGPSILRIQQVVRGDSAAYFCASSPRGGTEAFFGQGTRLTVV.

For this clone: The read ends 3 residues before the CDR3 terminus; that terminus is restored from the germline J gene. The chain links TRBV2 to TRBJ1-2; D is possibly TRBD1 (5 bases). Germline lookup yields CDR1 SNHLY and CDR2 FYNNEI. The CDR3 totals 15 residues. V dropped 4 bases and J dropped 2 bases, with 14 bases sitting between them. The CDR3 sequence is CASSGGGNLNYGYTF. The DNA read from the CDR3 is TGTGCCAGCAGTGGGGGGGGGAACCTGAACTATGGC.

CDR3 sequence reads: CASRQGGSNEQFF. The sequenced CDR3 bases are TGTGCCAGCCGTCAGGGGGGTTCCAATGAG. The genes are TRBV7-9 and TRBJ2-1, with D possibly TRBD1 on 7 matching bases. The CDR3 goes on 3 residues after the read ends, and that part is filled in from the germline J gene. This CDR3 has 13 amino acids. The ends were cut back, 8 bases at V and 6 bases at J, with 14 bases in the middle. Looked up from germline, CDR1 is SEHNR and CDR2 is FQNEAQ (reference sequence).

Worth noting for this clone: The DNA ends 3 residues before the CDR3 does, and the rest of the CDR3 is filled in from the germline J gene. The chain combines TRBV5-1 with TRBJ2-5; D gene ambiguous. The CDR3 sequence is 14 residues long. The V end lost 0 bases, the J end lost 1 base, and 7 bases lay between the germline ends. The germline V gene has CDR1 SGHRS and CDR2 YFSETQ. CDR3 sequence reads: CASSLGSGQETQYF. The sequenced CDR3 bases are TGCGCCAGCAGCTTGGGCTCCGGCCAAGAGACC.

Of note for this clone: The CDR3 end lies 3 residues beyond the end of the read and is filled in from the germline J gene. J is TRBJ2-2 and V is TRBV30; the D gene is possibly TRBD2 (5 bases). The CDR3 has 14 residues. Trimming left V 0 bases short and J 3 bases short, with 8 bases between. Germline V gene lookup returns CDR1 GTSNPN and CDR2 SVGIG (reference sequence). CDR3 protein: CAWSVQADTGELFF. Partial CDR3 DNA: TGTGCCTGGAGTGTACAAGCGGACACCGGGGAG.

To note about this clone: The sequence runs out 3 residues before the end of the CDR3; the remainder is reconstructed from the germline J gene. In the same sample, other DNA sequences code for this CDR3. The rearrangement uses TRBV2 and TRBJ1-3; no firm D call. The CDR3 is 15 residues long. Looked up from germline, CDR1 is SNHLY and CDR2 is FYNNEI. Trimming took off 0 bases at V and 3 bases at J, with 9 bases between the two ends. The part of the CDR3 DNA that was read is TGTGCCAGCAGTGAAGCGGCAACAGATGGAAACACC. Its translation: CASSEAATDGNT. The full CDR3 protein reads CASSEAATDGNTIYF.

As for this clone: Read sequence stops 3 residues before the CDR3 end, and the germline J gene provides the missing end. V is TRBV7-9 and J is TRBJ2-1, with 7 bases fitting TRBD1. The J segment lost 5 bases and the V segment lost 5 bases, leaving 6 bases of the junction unmatched. Germline CDR1 reads SEHNR; CDR2 reads FQNEAQ (reference sequence). This CDR3 spans 14 amino acids. The covered CDR3 bases are TGTGCCAGCAGCCGGACGGGGACAGACAATGAG. Translating it yields CASSRTGTDNE. The complete CDR3 sequence is CASSRTGTDNEQFF.

On this clone: Coverage ceases 3 residues before the CDR3 finishes, and the germline J gene fills in the end. The gene calls are TRBV20-1 and TRBJ2-5, with 9 nucleotides matching TRBD2. The ends lost 4 bases at V and 0 bases at J; junction bases unmatched: 9. CDR3 length equals 16 residues. From germline, CDR1 is DFQATT and CDR2 SNEGSKA (reference sequence). The CDR3 sequence: CSAIIAGAMYQETQYF. The part of the CDR3 DNA that was read is TGCAGTGCTATTATAGCGGGAGCCATGTACCAAGAGACC.

The CDR3: CASRRTSGRVNEQFF. The DNA read from the CDR3 is TGTGCCAGCAGAAGGACTAGCGGGAGAGTCAATGAG. The J gene is TRBJ2-1, the V gene TRBV6-2 or TRBV6-3, with 13 nucleotides matching TRBD2. The sequence runs out 3 residues before the end of the CDR3; the remainder is reconstructed from the germline J gene. Germline CDR1 and CDR2: MNHEY and SVGEGT. The J segment lost 6 bases and the V segment lost 6 bases, leaving 5 bases of the junction unmatched. The CDR3 loop spans 15 amino acids.

Points on this clone: The CDR3 end is not reached by the read, which stops 3 residues before it; the germline J gene fills it in. The chain carries TRBV7-2 and TRBJ2-7; tentatively, D is TRBD2 (6 bases). The CDR3 is 14 residues long. Trimming pared 7 bases from V and 2 bases from J, leaving 15 bases between. Germline CDR1 SGHTA, CDR2 FQGNSA. CDR3 amino acids: CASTPPGGTYEQYF. CDR3 DNA, as far as it was read: TGTGCCAGCACCCCCCCCGGGGGAACCTACGAG.

The CDR3 loop is CAGSASTNEKLFF. The covered CDR3 bases are TGTGCCGGAAGCGCCTCAACTAATGAAAAA. V and J are TRBV30 and TRBJ1-4; D remains unclear. The read terminates 3 residues before the CDR3 end, so the remaining end is supplied by the germline J gene. CDR3 length: 13 amino acids. Trimming took off 8 bases at V and 0 bases at J, with 10 bases between the two ends. Germline CDR1 reads GTSNPN; CDR2 reads SVGIG (reference sequence).

Comments on this clone: The read is 3 residues too short to cover the CDR3 end, so that end is filled in from the germline J gene. The V and J genes are TRBV19 and TRBJ1-1; TRBD1 agrees at 11 bases. V was pared by 7 bases and J by 2 bases, with 12 bases of the junction left unmatched. Germline lookup yields CDR1 LNHDA and CDR2 SQIVND (reference sequence). This CDR3 comprises 17 residues. Partial CDR3 DNA: TGTGCCAGTACCTCGACTTCCGGGACAGGGGGTAACACTGAA. This sequence encodes CASTSTSGTGGNTE. The CDR3 in full is CASTSTSGTGGNTEAFF.

As to this clone: The read comes to an end 3 residues before the CDR3 does, leaving the germline J gene to fill in the end. The chain couples TRBV7-3 to TRBJ2-2, with unresolved D. CDR1 and CDR2 from the germline V gene are SGHTA and FQGTGA. Trimming left V 2 bases short and J 7 bases short, with 8 bases between. The CDR3 is 13 amino acids. The CDR3 sequence: CASSLRSVGELFF. The DNA read from the CDR3 is TGTGCCAGCAGCTTACGATCGGTCGGGGAG.

Of note for this clone: The CDR3 end falls 3 residues outside the read, so it is completed with the germline J gene. The gene calls are TRBV5-1 and TRBJ2-1; 7 positions match TRBD2. Trimming cost V 4 bases and J 0 bases; bases outside gene matches: 4. This CDR3 comprises 15 residues. The germline gives CDR1 SGHRS, CDR2 YFSETQ. The sequenced part of the CDR3 DNA is TGCGCCAGCAGCACCGGGACTATCTCCTACAATGAG. It codes for CASSTGTISYNE. The entire CDR3 protein reads CASSTGTISYNEQFF.

On this clone: The CDR3 end lies 3 residues beyond the end of the read and is filled in from the germline J gene. The chain has TRBV5-1 and TRBJ2-6, with TRBD1 matching over 9 bases. This CDR3 contains 18 residues. Germline trimming cut 3 bases from V and 0 bases from J; bases unmatched to any gene: 7. The germline gives CDR1 SGHRS, CDR2 YFSETQ. CDR3 bases read: TGCGCCAGCAGCTCCCCCGGGACAGGGATCTCTGGGGCCAACGTC. It codes for CASSSPGTGISGANV. The CDR3 in full is CASSSPGTGISGANVLTF.